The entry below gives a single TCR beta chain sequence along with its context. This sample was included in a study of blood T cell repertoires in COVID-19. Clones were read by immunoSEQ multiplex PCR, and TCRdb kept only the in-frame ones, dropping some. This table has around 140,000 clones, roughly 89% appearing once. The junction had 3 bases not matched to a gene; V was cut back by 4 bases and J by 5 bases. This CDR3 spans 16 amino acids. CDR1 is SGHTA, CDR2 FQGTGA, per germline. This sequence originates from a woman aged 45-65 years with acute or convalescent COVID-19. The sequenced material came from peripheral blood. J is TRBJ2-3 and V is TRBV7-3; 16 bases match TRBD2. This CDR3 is CASSSGTSGRGDTQYF. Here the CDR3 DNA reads TGTGCCAGCAGCTCTGGGACTAGCGGGAGGGGAGATACGCAGTATTTT.